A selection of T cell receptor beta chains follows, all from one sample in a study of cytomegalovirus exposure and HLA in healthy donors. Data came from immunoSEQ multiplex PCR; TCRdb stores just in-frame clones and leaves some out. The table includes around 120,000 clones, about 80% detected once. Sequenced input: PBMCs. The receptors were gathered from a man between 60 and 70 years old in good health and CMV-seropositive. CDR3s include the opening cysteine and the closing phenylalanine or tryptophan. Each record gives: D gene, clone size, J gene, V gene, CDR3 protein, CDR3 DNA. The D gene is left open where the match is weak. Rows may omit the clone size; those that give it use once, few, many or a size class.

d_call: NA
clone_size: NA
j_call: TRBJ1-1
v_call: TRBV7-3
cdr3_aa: CASSLRGRDTEAFF
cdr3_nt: TGTGCCAGCAGCTTACGGGGTCGCGACACTGAAGCTTTCTTT

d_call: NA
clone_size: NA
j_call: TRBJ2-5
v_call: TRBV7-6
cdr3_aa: CASSLVQGQETQYF
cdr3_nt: TGTGCCAGCAGCTTAGTACAGGGACAAGAGACCCAGTACTTC

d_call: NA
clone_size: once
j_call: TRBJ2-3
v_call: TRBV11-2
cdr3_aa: CASSINRVTDTQYF
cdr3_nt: TGTGCCAGCAGCATCAACAGGGTTACAGATACGCAGTATTTT

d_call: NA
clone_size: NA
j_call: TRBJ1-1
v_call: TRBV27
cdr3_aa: CASIRIGWNTEAFF
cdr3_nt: TGTGCCAGCATAAGAATCGGGTGGAACACTGAAGCTTTCTTT

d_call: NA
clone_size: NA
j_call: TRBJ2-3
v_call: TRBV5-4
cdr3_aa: CASSPPGQRGGDTQYF
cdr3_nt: TGTGCCAGCAGCCCCCCCGGCCAGCGTGGTGGAGATACGCAGTATTTT

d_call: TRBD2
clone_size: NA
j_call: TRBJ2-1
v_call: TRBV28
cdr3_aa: CASRYPGLEYNEQFF
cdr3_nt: TGTGCCAGCAGGTACCCGGGACTAGAATACAATGAGCAGTTCTTC

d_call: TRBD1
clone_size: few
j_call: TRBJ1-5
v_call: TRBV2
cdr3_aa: CASSGTGGYQPQHF
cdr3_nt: TGTGCCAGCAGCGGGACAGGGGGGTATCAGCCCCAGCATTTT

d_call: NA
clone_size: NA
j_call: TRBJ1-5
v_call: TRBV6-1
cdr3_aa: CASSAQGIGQPQHF
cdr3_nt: TGTGCCAGCTCCGCCCAGGGGATCGGTCAGCCCCAGCATTTT

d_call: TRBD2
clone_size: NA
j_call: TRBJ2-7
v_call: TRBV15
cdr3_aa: CATSRDSRGGYEQYF
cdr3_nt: TGTGCCACCAGCAGAGATTCTCGGGGGGGGTACGAGCAGTACTTC

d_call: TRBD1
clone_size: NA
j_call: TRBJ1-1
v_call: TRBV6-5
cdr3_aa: CASSYSSDRGLTEAFF
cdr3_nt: TGTGCCAGCAGTTACTCCTCCGACAGGGGGCTTACTGAAGCTTTCTTT

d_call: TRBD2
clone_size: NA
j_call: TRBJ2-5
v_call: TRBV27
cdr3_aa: CASRRLAEETQYF
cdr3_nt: TGTGCCAGCAGGAGACTAGCGGAAGAGACCCAGTACTTC

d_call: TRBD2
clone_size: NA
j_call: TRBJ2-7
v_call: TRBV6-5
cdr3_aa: CASRMGTSGLSSQYF
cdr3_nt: TGTGCCAGCAGGATGGGGACTAGCGGGCTTTCATCGCAGTACTTC

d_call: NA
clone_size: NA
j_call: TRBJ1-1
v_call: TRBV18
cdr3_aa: CASSPPIGSVNTEAFF
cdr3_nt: TGTGCCAGCTCACCACCGATAGGCAGCGTGAACACTGAAGCTTTCTTT

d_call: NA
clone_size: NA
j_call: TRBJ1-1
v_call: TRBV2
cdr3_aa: CASSVQGGYEAFF
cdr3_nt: TGTGCCAGCAGTGTACAGGGCGGGTATGAAGCTTTCTTT

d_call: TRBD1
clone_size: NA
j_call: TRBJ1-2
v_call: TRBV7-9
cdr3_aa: CASSDSDREVYTF
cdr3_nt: TGTGCCAGCAGCGACTCGGACAGGGAAGTTTACACCTTC

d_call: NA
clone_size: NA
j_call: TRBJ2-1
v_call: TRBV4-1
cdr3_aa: CASSTYFDEQFF
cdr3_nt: TGCGCCAGCAGTACCTATTTTGATGAGCAGTTCTTC

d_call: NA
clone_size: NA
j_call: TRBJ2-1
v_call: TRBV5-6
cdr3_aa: CASSLGGLTSYNEQFF
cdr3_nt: TGTGCCAGCAGCTTGGGTGGCCTTACCTCCTACAATGAGCAGTTCTTC

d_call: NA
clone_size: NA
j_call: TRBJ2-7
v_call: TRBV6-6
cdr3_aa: CASSYEAYYEQYF
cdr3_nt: TGTGCCAGCAGTTATGAGGCCTACTACGAGCAGTACTTC

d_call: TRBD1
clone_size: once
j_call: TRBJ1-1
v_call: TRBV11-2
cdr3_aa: CASSLEGGIFSEAFF
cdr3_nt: TGTGCCAGCAGCTTAGAAGGGGGCATCTTTTCTGAAGCTTTCTTT

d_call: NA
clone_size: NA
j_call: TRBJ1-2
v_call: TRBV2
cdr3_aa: CASRADSNYGYTF
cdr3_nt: TGTGCCAGCAGGGCTGACAGCAACTATGGCTACACCTTC

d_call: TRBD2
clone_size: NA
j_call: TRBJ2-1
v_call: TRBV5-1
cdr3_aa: CASSGGLAREQFF
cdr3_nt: TGCGCCAGCAGCGGGGGACTAGCCAGAGAGCAGTTCTTC

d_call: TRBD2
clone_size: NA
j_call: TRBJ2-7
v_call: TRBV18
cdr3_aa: CASSPRLAGASSYEQYF
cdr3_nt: TGTGCCAGCTCACCACGGCTAGCGGGGGCGAGCTCCTACGAGCAGTACTTC

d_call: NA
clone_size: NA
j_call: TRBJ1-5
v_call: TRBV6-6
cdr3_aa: CASSQGLHSNQPQHF
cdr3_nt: TGTGCCAGCAGTCAGGGACTCCATAGCAATCAGCCCCAGCATTTT

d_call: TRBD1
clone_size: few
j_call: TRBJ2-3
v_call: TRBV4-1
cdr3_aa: CASRKGQGDTDTQYF
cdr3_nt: TGCGCCAGCAGAAAGGGACAGGGGGACACAGATACGCAGTATTTT

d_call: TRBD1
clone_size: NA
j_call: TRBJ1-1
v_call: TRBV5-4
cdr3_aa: CASSADQGDGAEAFF
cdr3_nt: TGTGCCAGCAGCGCCGATCAGGGGGACGGCGCTGAAGCTTTCTTT

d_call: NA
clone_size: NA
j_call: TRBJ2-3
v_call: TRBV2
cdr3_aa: CASSDPYTRQSTDTQYF
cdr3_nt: TGTGCCAGCAGTGACCCTTATACCCGACAGAGCACAGATACGCAGTATTTT

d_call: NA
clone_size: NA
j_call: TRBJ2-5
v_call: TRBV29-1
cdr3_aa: CSVRWATTGDQETQYF
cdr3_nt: TGCAGCGTTCGGTGGGCGACGACAGGTGACCAAGAGACCCAGTACTTC

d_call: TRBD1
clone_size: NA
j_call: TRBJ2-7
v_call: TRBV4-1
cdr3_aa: CASSQALTGVNLGVYEQYF
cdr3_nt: TGCGCCAGCAGCCAAGCTCTCACAGGGGTTAACCTTGGAGTCTACGAGCAGTACTTC

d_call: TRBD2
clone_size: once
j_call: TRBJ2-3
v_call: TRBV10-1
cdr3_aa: CASSLLAGDTQYF
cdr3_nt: TGCGCCAGCAGTCTGCTAGCGGGGGATACGCAGTATTTT

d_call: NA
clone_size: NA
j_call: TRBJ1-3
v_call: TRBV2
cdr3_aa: CASSESTGAGNTIYF
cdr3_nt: TGTGCCAGCAGTGAAAGTACGGGGGCTGGAAACACCATATATTTT

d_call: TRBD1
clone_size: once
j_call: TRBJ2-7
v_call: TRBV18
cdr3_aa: CASSPRTGASYEQYF
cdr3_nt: TGTGCCAGCTCACCACGGACAGGGGCTTCCTACGAGCAGTACTTC

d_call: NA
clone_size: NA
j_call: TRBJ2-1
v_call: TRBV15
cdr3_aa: CATSRDQRGSYNEQFF
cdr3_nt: TGTGCCACCAGCAGAGATCAGAGGGGGTCCTACAATGAGCAGTTCTTC

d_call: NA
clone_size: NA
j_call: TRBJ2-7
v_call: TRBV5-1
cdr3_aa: CASSLEGNEQYF
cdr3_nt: TGCGCCAGCAGCTTGGAGGGGAACGAGCAGTACTTC

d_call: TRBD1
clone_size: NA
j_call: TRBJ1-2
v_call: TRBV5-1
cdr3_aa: CASSFAGGDGYTF
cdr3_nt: TGCGCCAGCAGCTTCGCAGGGGGCGATGGCTACACCTTC

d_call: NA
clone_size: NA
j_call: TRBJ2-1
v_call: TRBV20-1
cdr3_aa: CSARRWNEQFF
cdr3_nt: TGCAGTGCTAGGAGATGGAATGAGCAGTTCTTC